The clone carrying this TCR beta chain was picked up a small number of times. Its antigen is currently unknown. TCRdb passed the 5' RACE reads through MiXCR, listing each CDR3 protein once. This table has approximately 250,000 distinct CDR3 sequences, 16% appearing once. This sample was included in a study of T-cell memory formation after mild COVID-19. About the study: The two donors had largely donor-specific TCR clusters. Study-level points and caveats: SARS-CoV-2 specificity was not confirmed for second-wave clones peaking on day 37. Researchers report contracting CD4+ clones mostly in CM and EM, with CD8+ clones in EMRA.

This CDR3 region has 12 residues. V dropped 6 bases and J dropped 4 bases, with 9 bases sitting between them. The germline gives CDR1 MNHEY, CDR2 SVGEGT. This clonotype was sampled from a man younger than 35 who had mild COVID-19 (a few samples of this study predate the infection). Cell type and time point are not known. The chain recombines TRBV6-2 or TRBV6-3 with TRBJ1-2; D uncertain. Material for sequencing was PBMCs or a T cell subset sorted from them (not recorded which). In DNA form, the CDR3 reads TGTGCCAGCAGGCCTGACGGCTATGGCTACACCTTC. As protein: CASRPDGYGYTF.